This T cell receptor (beta chain) was retrieved from a study of STAT5B mutations in CD4+ large granular lymphocyte leukemia. Buffy coats from healthy blood donors served as controls. Data came from immunoSEQ multiplex PCR; TCRdb stores just in-frame clones and leaves some out. This sample has 40,000 to 55,000 clones, with roughly 84% found just once. A note on this clone: Its antigen is not known.

Study outcomes and limitations: Less than 30% of private leukemic clonotypes occurred rarely in other patients' non-leukemic repertoires. Patient CD4-sorted repertoires stayed more clonal than healthy ones after leukemic-clone removal.

The sample taken for sequencing was CD4+ T cells from blood buffy coats. The sequence was obtained from a human donor in good health.

Here the CDR3 reads CAWSGGLEAFF. Here the CDR3 DNA reads TGTGCCTGGAGTGGAGGACTTGAAGCTTTCTTT. The chain couples TRBV30 to TRBJ1-1; the D is unclear. The germline V gene has CDR1 GTSNPN and CDR2 SVGIG (reference sequence). Trimming removed 1 base from V and 7 bases from J, with 7 bases in between. The CDR3 extends over 11 amino acids.